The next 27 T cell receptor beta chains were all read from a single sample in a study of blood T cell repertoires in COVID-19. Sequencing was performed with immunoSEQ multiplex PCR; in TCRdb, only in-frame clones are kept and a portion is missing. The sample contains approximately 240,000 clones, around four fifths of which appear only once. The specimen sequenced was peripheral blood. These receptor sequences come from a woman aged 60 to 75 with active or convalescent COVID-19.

The CDR3, as DNA: TGTGCCACCAGCGGGCGATCCTACGAGCAGTACTTC. Protein: CATSGRSYEQYF. This sequence joins TRBV15 and TRBJ2-7; D not certain. Trimming stripped 5 bases from V and 1 base from J, with 6 bases between. Germline CDR1 is LNHNV and CDR2 is YYDKDF (reference sequence). This CDR3 has 12 residues.

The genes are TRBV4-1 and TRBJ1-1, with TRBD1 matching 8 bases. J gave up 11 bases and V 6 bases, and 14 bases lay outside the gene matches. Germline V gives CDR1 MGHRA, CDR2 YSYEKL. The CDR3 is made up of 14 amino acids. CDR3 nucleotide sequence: TGCGCCAGCAGACCGGACAGGGCGTTCCAGCAGGCTTTCTTT. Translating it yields CASRPDRAFQQAFF.

CDR3 region: CASAQRGGSQPQHF. CDR3 nucleotides: TGTGCCAGCGCTCAGAGGGGGGGGAGTCAGCCCCAGCATTTT. The chain joins TRBV16 to TRBJ1-5; TRBD1 might be the D (6 bases). This CDR3 spans 14 amino acids. In germline, CDR1 is KGHSY, CDR2 FQNENV. V shed 8 bases and J shed 6 bases, with 17 bases lying between them.

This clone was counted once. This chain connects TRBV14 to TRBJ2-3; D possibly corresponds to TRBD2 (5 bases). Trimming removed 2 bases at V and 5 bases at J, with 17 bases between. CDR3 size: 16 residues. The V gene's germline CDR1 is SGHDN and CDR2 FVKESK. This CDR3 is CASSQRSSTAGDTQYF. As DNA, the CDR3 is TGTGCCAGCAGCCAACGGTCCTCGACGGCGGGAGATACGCAGTATTTT.

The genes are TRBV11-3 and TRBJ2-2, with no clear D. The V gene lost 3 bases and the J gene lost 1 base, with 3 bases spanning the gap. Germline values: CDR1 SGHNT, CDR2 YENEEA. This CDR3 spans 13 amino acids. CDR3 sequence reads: CASSFLNTGELFF. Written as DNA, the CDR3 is TGTGCCAGCAGCTTCTTGAACACCGGGGAGCTGTTTTTT.

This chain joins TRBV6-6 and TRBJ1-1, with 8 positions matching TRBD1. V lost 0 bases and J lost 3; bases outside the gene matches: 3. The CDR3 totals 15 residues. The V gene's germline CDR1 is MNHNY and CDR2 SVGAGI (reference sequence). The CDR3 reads CASSYSETGDTEAFF. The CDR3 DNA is TGTGCCAGCAGTTACTCCGAGACAGGGGACACTGAAGCTTTCTTT.

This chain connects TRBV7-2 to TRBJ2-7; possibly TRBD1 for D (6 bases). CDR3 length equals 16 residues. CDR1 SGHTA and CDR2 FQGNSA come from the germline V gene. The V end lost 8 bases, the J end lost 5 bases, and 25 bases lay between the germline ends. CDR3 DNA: TGTGCCAGCCAACGGGACAAGGGTCACCTTATGCACGAGCAGTACGTC. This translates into CASQRDKGHLMHEQYV.

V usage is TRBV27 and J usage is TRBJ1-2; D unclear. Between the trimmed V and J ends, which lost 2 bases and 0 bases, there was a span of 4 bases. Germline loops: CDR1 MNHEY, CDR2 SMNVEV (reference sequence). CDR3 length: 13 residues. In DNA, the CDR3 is TGTGCCAGCAGTTTACGGTCTAACTATGGCTACACCTTC. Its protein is CASSLRSNYGYTF.

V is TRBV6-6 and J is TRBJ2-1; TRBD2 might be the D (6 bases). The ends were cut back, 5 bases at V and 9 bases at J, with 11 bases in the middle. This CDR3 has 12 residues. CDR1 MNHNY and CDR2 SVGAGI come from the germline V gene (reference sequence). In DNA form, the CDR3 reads TGTGCCAGCAGTGGGGGGAGAGGTGAGCAGTTCTTC. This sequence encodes CASSGGRGEQFF.

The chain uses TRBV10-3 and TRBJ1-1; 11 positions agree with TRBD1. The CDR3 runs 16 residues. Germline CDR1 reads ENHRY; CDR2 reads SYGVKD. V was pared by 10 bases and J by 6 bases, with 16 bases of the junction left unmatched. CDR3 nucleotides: TGTGCCACCTATTTCGACCGGACAGGGGGCCAGCCTGAAGCTTTCTTT. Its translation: CATYFDRTGGQPEAFF.

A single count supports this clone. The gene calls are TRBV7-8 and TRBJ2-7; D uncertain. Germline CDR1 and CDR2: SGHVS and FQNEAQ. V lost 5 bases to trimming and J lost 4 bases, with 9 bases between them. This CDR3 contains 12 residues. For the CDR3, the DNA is TGTGCCAGCAGCATCCACCGGTACGAGCAGTACTTC. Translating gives CASSIHRYEQYF.

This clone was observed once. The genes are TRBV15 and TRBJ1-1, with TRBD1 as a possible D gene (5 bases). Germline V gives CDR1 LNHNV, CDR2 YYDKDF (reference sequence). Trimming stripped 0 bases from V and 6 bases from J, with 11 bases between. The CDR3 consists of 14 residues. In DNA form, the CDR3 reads TGTGCCACCAGCAGAGATCGTGGAGGGGCTGAAGCTTTCTTT. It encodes CATSRDRGGAEAFF.

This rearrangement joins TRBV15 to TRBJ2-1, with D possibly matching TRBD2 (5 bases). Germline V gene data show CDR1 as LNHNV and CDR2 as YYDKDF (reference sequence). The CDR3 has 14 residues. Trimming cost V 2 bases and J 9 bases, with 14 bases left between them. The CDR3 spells CATSRTRTGSEQFF. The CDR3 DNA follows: TGTGCCACCAGCAGAACCAGGACGGGGAGTGAGCAGTTCTTC.

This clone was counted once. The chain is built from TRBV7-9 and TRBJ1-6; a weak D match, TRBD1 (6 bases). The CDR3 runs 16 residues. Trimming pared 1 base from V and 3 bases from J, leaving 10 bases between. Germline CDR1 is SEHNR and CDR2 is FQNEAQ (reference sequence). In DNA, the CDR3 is TGTGCCAGCAGCTTAGTACAGGGCTTCTATAATTCACCCCTCCACTTT. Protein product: CASSLVQGFYNSPLHF.

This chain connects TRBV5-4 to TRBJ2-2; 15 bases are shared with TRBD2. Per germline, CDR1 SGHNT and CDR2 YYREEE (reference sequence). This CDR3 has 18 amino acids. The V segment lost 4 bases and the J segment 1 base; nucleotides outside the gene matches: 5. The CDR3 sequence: CASSPPGLAGGNTGELFF. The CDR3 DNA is TGTGCCAGCAGCCCACCGGGACTAGCGGGGGGGAACACCGGGGAGCTGTTTTTT.

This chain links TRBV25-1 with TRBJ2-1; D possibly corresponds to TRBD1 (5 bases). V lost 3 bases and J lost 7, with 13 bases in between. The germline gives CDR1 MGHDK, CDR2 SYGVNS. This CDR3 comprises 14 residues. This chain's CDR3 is CASSDPGQWNEQFF. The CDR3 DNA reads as TGTGCCAGCAGTGACCCAGGGCAGTGGAATGAGCAGTTCTTC. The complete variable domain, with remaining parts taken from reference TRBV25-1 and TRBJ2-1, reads EADIYQTPRYLVIGTGKKITLECSQTMGHDKMYWYQQDPGMELHLIHYSYGVNSTEKGDLSSESTVSRIRTEHFPLTLESARPSHTSQYLCASSDPGQWNEQFFGPGTRLTVL.

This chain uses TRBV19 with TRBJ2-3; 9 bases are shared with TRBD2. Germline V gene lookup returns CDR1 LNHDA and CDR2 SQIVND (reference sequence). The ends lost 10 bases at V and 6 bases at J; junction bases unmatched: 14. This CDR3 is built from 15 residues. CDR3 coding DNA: TGTGCCACTATTGGGGGCGGGGGGGCCGCGGATACGCAGTATTTT. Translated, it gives CATIGGGGAADTQYF.

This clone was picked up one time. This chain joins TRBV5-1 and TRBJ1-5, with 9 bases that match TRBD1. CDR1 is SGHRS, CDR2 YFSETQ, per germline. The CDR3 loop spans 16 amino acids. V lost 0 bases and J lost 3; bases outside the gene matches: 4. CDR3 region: CASSLGDRVPNQPQHF. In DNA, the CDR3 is TGCGCCAGCAGCTTGGGGGACAGGGTTCCCAATCAGCCCCAGCATTTT.

The CDR3 sequence is CASSEYRDHNEQFF. DNA for the CDR3: TGTGCCAGCAGTGAGTACAGGGACCACAATGAGCAGTTCTTC. V and J are TRBV2 and TRBJ2-1; tentatively, D is TRBD1 (6 bases). Deletions cut 3 bases from V and 5 bases from J, with 11 bases between. The CDR3 spans 14 residues. Germline values: CDR1 SNHLY, CDR2 FYNNEI.

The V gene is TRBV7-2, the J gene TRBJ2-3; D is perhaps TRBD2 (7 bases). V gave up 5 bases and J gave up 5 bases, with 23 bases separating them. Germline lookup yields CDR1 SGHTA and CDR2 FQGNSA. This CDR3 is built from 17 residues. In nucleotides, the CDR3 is TGTGCCAGCAGCCATCAATCCGGGGCGGGGGCTGAAGATACGCAGTATTTT. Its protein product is CASSHQSGAGAEDTQYF.

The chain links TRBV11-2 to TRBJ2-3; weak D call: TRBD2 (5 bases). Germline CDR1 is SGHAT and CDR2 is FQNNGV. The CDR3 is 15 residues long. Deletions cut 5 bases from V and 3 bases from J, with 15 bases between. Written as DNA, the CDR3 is TGTGCCAGCAGCCCGCGCGGTGGGGAGACAGATACGCAGTATTTT. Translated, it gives CASSPRGGETDTQYF. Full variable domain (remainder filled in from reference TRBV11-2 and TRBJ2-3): EAGVAQSPRYKIIEKRQSVAFWCNPISGHATLYWYQQILGQGPKLLIQFQNNGVVDDSQLPKDRFSAERLKGVDSTLKIQPAKLEDSAVYLCASSPRGGETDTQYFGPGTRLTVL.

In DNA form, the CDR3 reads TGTGCCAGCAGCCCGGGGGACTCCTACGAGCAGTACGTC. Translating it yields CASSPGDSYEQYV. The chain links TRBV28 to TRBJ2-7, with a weak D call TRBD2 (6 bases). The CDR3 is 13 amino acids. Germline V gene sequence: CDR1 MDHEN, CDR2 SYDVKM. Trimming stripped 6 bases from V and 0 bases from J, with 9 bases between.

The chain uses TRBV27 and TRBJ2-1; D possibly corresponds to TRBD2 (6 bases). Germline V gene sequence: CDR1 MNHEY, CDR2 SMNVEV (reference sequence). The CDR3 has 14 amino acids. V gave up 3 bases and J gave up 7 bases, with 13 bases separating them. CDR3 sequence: CASSFVTSRNEQFF. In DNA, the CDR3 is TGTGCCAGCAGTTTTGTCACTAGCCGAAATGAGCAGTTCTTC.

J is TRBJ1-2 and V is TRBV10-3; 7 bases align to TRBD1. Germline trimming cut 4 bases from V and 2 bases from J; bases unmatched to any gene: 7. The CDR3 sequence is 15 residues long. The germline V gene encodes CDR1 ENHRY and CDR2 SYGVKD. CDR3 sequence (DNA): TGTGCCATCAGTGGATCCGCCAGGGGGAACTATGGCTACACCTTC. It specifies CAISGSARGNYGYTF.

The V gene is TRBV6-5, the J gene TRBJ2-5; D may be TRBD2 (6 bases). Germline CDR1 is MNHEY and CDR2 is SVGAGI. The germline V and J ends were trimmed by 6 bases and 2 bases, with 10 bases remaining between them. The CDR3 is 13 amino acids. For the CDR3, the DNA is TGTGCCAGCAGGCGGCGGGGTCAAGAGACCCAGTACTTC. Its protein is CASRRRGQETQYF.

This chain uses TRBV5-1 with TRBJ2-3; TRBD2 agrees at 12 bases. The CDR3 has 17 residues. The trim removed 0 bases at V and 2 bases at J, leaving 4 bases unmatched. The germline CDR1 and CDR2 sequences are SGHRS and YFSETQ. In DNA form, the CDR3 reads TGCGCCAGCAGCTTGGGGACTAGCGGGACCGTCACAGATACGCAGTATTTT. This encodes CASSLGTSGTVTDTQYF.

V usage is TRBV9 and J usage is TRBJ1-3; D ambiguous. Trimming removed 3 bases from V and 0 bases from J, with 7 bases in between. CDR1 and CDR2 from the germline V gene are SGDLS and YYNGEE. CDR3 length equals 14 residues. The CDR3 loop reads CASSAYGSGNTIYF. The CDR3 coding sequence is TGTGCCAGCAGCGCCTACGGCTCTGGAAACACCATATATTTT.